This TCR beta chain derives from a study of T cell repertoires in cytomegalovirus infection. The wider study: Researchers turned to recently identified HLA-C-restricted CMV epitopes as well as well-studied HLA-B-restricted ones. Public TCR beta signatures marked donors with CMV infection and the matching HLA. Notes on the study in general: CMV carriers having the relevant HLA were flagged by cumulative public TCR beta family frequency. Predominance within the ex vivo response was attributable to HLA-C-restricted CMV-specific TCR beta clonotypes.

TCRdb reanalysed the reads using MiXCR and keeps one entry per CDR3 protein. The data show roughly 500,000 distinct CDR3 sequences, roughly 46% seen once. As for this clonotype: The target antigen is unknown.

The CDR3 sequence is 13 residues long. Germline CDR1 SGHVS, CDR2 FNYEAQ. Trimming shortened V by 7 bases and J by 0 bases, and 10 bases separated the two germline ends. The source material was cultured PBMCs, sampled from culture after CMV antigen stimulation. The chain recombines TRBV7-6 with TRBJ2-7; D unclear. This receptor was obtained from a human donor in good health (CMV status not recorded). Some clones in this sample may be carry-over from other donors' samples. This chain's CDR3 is CASTLSDSYEQYF. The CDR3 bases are TGTGCCAGCACCCTATCGGACTCCTACGAGCAGTACTTC.